This T cell receptor beta chain stems from a study of CXCR3-negative and CXCR3-positive naive CD8 T cells. Whole-study context: Sequencing gave approximately 140 million TRB reads overall, about 1.5 +/- 0.3 million per library. Notes on the study in general: Naive cells that were CXCR3-positive had more hydrophobic TRB CDR3s (compared with CXCR3-negative naive cells). Memory cells showed distinct TRBV-TRBJ patterns, while the two naive subsets matched.

Through 5' RACE with UMI labels, the TRB cDNA libraries were prepared. TCRdb re-called the 5' RACE reads and gives one entry per CDR3 protein, without DNA. This sample contains over 100,000 distinct CDR3 sequences. The germline gives CDR1 MDHEN, CDR2 SYDVKM. The CDR3 loop spans 13 amino acids. Concerning this clonotype itself: Antigen: not known.

The sample was naive CXCR3- CD8+ T cells from blood. As for subset: CD45RO-CCR7+CD27+CD95- naive CD8+ T cells lacking CXCR3 (TNR3-). The chain employs TRBV28 and TRBJ2-3. This clonotype was sampled from a human donor in good health. Some clones in this sample may be carry-over from other donors' samples. The CDR3 protein is CASSFGVLDTQYF.